Listed here are 16 T cell receptor beta chains from one sample, sequenced in a study of Ad26.COV2.S vaccination and SARS-CoV-2 variants. The data were produced by immunoSEQ multiplex PCR, yet TCRdb's version contains in-frame clones alone and is incomplete. The table has about 410,000 clones, roughly 90% seen once. Treatment in this sample: 15 to 20 received Ad26.COV2.S at low or high dose, single or two shots; 5 received placebo; per-sample allocation not given. Samples came from day 63 after the first vaccine or placebo injection. The input for sequencing was peripheral blood, taken in a trial of Ad26.COV2.S vaccine versus placebo. The receptor source for this set is a person between 18 and 65 years old who received the Ad26.COV2.S COVID-19 vaccine or a placebo.

This sequence joins TRBV5-5 and TRBJ1-6, with D possibly matching TRBD1 (6 bases). V dropped 5 bases and J dropped 8 bases, with 14 bases sitting between them. CDR1 and CDR2 from the germline V gene are SGHKS and YYEKEE (reference sequence). The CDR3 extends over 14 amino acids. The DNA of the CDR3 is TGTGCCAGCAGATTAGACAGGCTGGATTCACCCCTCCACTTT. Translated, it gives CASRLDRLDSPLHF.

This chain uses TRBV25-1 with TRBJ1-2; D is undetermined. The CDR3 sequence is 14 residues long. The germline CDR1 and CDR2 sequences are MGHDK and SYGVNS. V lost 1 base, J lost 4 bases, and 10 bases lay in between. CDR3 DNA: TGTGCCAGCAGTGAATTGGTCGCGGGCTATGGCTACACCTTC. Residues: CASSELVAGYGYTF.

The J gene is TRBJ1-1, the V gene TRBV29-1; D call uncertain. Germline CDR1 is SQVTM and CDR2 is ANQGSEA. The CDR3 totals 11 residues. Trimming left V 2 bases short and J 5 bases short, with 6 bases between. Written as DNA, the CDR3 is TGCAGCGTTGAATGGGAGACTGAAGCTTTCTTT. As protein: CSVEWETEAFF. The variable domain in full, with the rest retrieved from reference TRBV29-1 and TRBJ1-1, is SAVISQKPSRDICQRGTSLTIQCQVDSQVTMMFWYRQQPGQSLTLIATANQGSEATYESGFVIDKFPISRPNLTFSTLTVSNMSPEDSSIYLCSVEWETEAFFGQGTRLTVV.

This chain connects TRBV4-1 to TRBJ2-7; D is possibly TRBD1 or TRBD2 (5 bases each). This CDR3 is 15 amino acids long. Germline values: CDR1 MGHRA, CDR2 YSYEKL. The germline V and J ends were trimmed by 3 bases and 6 bases, with 18 bases remaining between them. The DNA for the CDR3 is TGCGCCAGCAGCCACGCGGATGGGGGTTTCGGCGAGCAGTACTTC. This codes for CASSHADGGFGEQYF.

The V gene is TRBV5-4, the J gene TRBJ2-7; 12 bases map to TRBD1. The CDR3 covers 14 residues. Germline CDR1 and CDR2: SGHNT and YYREEE (reference sequence). J was trimmed by 7 bases and V by 4 bases; bases with no gene match: 6. The chain's CDR3 is CASSVRDRGREQYF. As DNA, the CDR3 is TGTGCCAGCAGCGTCCGGGACAGGGGGCGAGAGCAGTACTTC.

The genes are TRBV10-3 and TRBJ2-5; D unclear. There are 11 residues in the CDR3. CDR1 ENHRY and CDR2 SYGVKD come from the germline V gene. V lost 6 bases, J lost 2 bases, and 4 bases lay in between. The CDR3 reads CAISSQETQYF. The CDR3 bases are TGTGCCATCAGCTCTCAAGAGACCCAGTACTTC.

This clone was observed a single time. This chain links TRBV9 with TRBJ1-4, with a weak D call TRBD1 (5 bases). The CDR3 contains 16 residues. Germline assignment: CDR1 SGDLS and CDR2 YYNGEE. Deletions cut 0 bases from V and 0 bases from J, with 9 bases between. The chain's CDR3 is CASSVGGSATNEKLFF. CDR3 coding DNA: TGTGCCAGCAGCGTAGGGGGGTCCGCAACTAATGAAAAACTGTTTTTT.

This clone was seen just once. The genes are TRBV5-4 and TRBJ2-2; D remains ambiguous. V was cut by 1 base and J by 0 bases, with 7 bases left in between. Germline CDR1 is SGHNT and CDR2 is YYREEE (reference sequence). There are 15 residues in the CDR3. The CDR3 loop reads CASSLLGANTGELFF. CDR3 nucleotides: TGTGCCAGCAGCTTGCTAGGAGCGAACACCGGGGAGCTGTTTTTT.

V and J are TRBV2 and TRBJ2-7; 12 bases map to TRBD1. The V gene's germline CDR1 is SNHLY and CDR2 FYNNEI. Trimming cost V 4 bases and J 4 bases; bases outside gene matches: 14. The CDR3 sequence is 18 residues long. The CDR3 loop is CASSVTRTPGQGAYEQYF. CDR3 nucleotides: TGTGCCAGCAGTGTCACTCGGACTCCGGGACAGGGGGCTTACGAGCAGTACTTC.

The chain has TRBV2 and TRBJ1-5; 9 nucleotides agree with TRBD1. V shed 6 bases, J shed 6 bases, and the junction held 6 bases outside the gene matches. From germline, CDR1 is SNHLY and CDR2 FYNNEI. There are 14 residues in the CDR3. The DNA for the CDR3 is TGTGCCAGCAGGGGGGACAGGGAAAGTCAGCCCCAGCATTTT. Encoded protein: CASRGDRESQPQHF.

The gene calls are TRBV4-3 and TRBJ2-7; a possible D gene is TRBD1 (6 bases). This CDR3 spans 15 amino acids. In germline, CDR1 is LGHNA, CDR2 YSLEER. Trimming stripped 1 base from V and 3 bases from J, with 13 bases between. CDR3 nucleotides: TGCGCCAGCAGCCAAGGGCAGGGGACCTTCTACGAGCAGTACTTC. Translated: CASSQGQGTFYEQYF.

The genes are TRBV19 and TRBJ1-2; D unclear. V lost 3 bases and J lost 7, with 12 bases in between. The CDR3 has 13 residues. Germline assignment: CDR1 LNHDA and CDR2 SQIVND (reference sequence). CDR3 sequence: CASSMGPDRGYTF. Here the CDR3 DNA reads TGTGCCAGTAGTATGGGCCCAGACCGTGGCTACACCTTC.

This clone appeared once. This sequence joins TRBV5-1 and TRBJ2-1; 8 bases map to TRBD2. Germline trimming cut 0 bases from V and 12 bases from J; bases unmatched to any gene: 14. Germline CDR1 is SGHRS and CDR2 is YFSETQ. There are 16 residues in the CDR3. This chain's CDR3 is CASSLAGGGQTGGQFF. The CDR3 nucleotides read TGCGCCAGCAGCTTGGCCGGGGGGGGCCAGACCGGCGGGCAGTTCTTC.

The chain joins TRBV6-5 to TRBJ2-7; 13 bases line up with TRBD2. The CDR3 extends over 13 amino acids. CDR1 and CDR2 from the germline V gene are MNHEY and SVGAGI. J was trimmed by 7 bases and V by 7 bases; bases with no gene match: 4. The chain's CDR3 is CASKPGLAGEQYF. For the CDR3, the DNA is TGTGCCAGCAAACCGGGACTAGCGGGGGAGCAGTACTTC.

J is TRBJ2-5 and V is TRBV6-5, with 8 bases identical to TRBD2. This CDR3 is 15 amino acids long. V dropped 6 bases and J dropped 5; count of bases not matched to a gene: 11. Germline loops: CDR1 MNHEY, CDR2 SVGAGI. The CDR3 DNA follows: TGTGCCAGCAGGGGACGGGGGGGCAAGATGGAGACCCAGTACTTC. Its translation: CASRGRGGKMETQYF.

This chain joins TRBV18 and TRBJ1-5; 10 bases map to TRBD1. Germline values: CDR1 KGHSH, CDR2 LQKENI. The CDR3 spans 14 residues. V gave up 3 bases and J gave up 11 bases; unmatched junction bases: 7. The CDR3 DNA reads TGTGCCAGCTCACCGGGACAGGGGTTAATGGCCCAGCATTTT. It encodes CASSPGQGLMAQHF.